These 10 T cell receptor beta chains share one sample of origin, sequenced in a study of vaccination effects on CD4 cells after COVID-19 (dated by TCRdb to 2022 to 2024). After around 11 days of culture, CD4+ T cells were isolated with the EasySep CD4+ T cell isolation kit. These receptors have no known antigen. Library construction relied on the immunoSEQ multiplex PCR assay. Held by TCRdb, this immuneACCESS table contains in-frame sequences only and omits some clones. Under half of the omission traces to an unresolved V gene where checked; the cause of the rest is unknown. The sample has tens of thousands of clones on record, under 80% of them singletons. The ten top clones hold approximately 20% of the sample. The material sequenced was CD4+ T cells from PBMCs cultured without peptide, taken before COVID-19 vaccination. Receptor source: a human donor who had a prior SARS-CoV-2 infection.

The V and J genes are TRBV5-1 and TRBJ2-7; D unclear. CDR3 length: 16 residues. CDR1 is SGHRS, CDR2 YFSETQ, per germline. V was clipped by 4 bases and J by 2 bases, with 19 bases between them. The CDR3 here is CASSLGYRIRTYEQYF. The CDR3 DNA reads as TGCGCCAGCAGCCTGGGATACAGAATTCGGACCTACGAGCAGTACTTC.

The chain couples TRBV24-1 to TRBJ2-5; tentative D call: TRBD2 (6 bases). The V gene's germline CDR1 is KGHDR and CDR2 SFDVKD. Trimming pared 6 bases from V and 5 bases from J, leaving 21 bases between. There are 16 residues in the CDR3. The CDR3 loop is CATSPPHPGGWETQYF. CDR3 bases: TGTGCCACCAGTCCCCCGCACCCCGGAGGGTGGGAGACCCAGTACTTC.

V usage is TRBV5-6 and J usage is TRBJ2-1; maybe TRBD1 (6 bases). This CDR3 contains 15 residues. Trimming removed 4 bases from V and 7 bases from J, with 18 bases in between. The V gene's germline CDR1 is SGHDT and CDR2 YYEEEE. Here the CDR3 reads CASSEYGTSQNEQFF. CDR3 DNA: TGTGCCAGCAGCGAATATGGGACATCCCAAAATGAGCAGTTCTTC.

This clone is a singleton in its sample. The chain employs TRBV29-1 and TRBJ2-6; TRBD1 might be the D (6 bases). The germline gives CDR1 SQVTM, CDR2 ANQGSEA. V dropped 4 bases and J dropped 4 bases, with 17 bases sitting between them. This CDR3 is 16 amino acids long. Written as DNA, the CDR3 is TGCAGCGTTGTTTCCAGGGGCGTGGGGGGGGCCAACGTCCTGACTTTC. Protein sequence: CSVVSRGVGGANVLTF.

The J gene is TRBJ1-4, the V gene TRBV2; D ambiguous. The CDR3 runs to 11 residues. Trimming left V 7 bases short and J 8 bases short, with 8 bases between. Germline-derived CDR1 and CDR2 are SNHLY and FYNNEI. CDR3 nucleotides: TGTGCCAGCACGTTGTGGGAAAAACTGTTTTTT. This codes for CASTLWEKLFF.

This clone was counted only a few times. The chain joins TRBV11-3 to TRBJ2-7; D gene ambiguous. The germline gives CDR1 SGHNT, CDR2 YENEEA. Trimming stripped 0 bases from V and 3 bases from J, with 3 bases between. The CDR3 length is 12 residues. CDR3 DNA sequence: TGTGCCAGCAGCTTAGAGCGCTACGAGCAGTACTTC. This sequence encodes CASSLERYEQYF.

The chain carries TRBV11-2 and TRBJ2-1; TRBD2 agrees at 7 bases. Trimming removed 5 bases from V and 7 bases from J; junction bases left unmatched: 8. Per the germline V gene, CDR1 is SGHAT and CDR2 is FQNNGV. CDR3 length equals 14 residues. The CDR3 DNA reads TGTGCCAGCAGCCGGCGACTAGCAGCGAATGAGCAGTTCTTC. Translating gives CASSRRLAANEQFF.

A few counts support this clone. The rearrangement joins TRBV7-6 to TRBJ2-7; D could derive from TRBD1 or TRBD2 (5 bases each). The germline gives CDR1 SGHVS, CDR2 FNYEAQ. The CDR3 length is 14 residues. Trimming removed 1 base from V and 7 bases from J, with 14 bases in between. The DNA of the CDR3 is TGTGCCAGCAGCTTAGGGGGGACGCCCTCGGAGCAGTACTTC. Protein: CASSLGGTPSEQYF. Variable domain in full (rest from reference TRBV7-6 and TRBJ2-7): GAGVSQSPRYKVTKRGQDVALRCDPISGHVSLYWYRQALGQGPEFLTYFNYEAQQDKSGLPNDRFSAERPEGSISTLTIQRTEQRDSAMYRCASSLGGTPSEQYFGPGTRLTVT.

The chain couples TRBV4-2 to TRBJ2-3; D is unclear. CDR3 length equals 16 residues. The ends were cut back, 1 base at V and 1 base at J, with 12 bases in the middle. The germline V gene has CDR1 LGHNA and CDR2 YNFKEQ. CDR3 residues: CASSQGFASGTDTQYF. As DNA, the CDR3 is TGTGCCAGCAGCCAAGGGTTTGCTTCAGGCACAGATACGCAGTATTTT.

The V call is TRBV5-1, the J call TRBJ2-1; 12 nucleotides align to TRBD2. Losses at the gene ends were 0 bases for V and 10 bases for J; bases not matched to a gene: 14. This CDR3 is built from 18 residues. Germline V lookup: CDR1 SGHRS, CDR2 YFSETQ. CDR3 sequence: CASSLGLAGGKAIWEQFF. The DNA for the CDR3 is TGCGCCAGCAGCTTGGGCCTAGCGGGGGGGAAAGCAATCTGGGAGCAGTTCTTC. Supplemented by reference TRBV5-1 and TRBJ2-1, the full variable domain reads KAGVTQTPRYLIKTRGQQVTLSCSPISGHRSVSWYQQTPGQGLQFLFEYFSETQRNKGNFPGRFSGRQFSNSRSEMNVSTLELGDSALYLCASSLGLAGGKAIWEQFFGPGTRLTVL.